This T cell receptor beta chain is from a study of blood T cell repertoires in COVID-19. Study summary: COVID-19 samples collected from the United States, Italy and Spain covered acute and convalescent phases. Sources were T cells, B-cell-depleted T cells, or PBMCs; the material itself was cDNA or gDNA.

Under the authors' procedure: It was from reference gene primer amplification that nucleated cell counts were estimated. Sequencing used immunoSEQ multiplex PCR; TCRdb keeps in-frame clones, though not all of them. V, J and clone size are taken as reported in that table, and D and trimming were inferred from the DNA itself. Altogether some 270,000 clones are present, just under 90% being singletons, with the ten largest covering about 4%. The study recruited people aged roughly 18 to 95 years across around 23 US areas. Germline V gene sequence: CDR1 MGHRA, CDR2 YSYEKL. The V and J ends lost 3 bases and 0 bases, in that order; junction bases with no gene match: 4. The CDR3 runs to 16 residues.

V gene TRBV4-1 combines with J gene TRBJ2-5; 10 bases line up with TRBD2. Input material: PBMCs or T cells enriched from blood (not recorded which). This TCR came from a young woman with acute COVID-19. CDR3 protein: CASSHRTSGYQETQYF. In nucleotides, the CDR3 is TGCGCCAGCAGCCACCGGACTAGCGGTTACCAAGAGACCCAGTACTTC.